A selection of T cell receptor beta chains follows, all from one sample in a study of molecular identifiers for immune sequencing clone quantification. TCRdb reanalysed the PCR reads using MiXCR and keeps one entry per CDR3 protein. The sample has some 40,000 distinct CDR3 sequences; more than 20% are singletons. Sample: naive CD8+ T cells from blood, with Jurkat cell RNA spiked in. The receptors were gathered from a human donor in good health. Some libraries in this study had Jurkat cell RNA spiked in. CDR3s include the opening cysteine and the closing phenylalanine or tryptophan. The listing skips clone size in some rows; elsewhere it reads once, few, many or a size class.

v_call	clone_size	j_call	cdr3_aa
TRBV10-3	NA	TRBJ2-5	CAISESKAGRQETKHF
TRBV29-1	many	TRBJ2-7	CSVLPGSSYEQYF
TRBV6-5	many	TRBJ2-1	CASSLAGGGYNEQFF
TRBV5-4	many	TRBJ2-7	CASSLAAYEQYF
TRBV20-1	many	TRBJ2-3	CSAILAGGILDTQYF
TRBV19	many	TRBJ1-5	CASTTWEGNQPQHF
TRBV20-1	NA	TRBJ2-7	CSARRKSQSPYEQYF
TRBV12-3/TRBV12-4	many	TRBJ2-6	CASSPGKGTSGANVLTF
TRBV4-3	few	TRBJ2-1	CASSRLTSGLYNEQFF
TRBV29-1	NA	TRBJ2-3	CSAALRARVADTQYF
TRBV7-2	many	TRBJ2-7	CASSLSSGGSEQYF
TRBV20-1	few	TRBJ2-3	CSAWTSGGATDTQYF
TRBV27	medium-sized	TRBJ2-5	CASSFLGEGLQTQYF
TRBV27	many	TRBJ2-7	CASSPGTSYEQYF
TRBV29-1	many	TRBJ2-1	CSVEDILAGDNEQFF
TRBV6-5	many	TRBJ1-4	CASSYERTGGSHEKLFF
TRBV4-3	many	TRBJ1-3	CASSQDWAGAGNTIYF
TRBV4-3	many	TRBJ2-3	CASSQDSTTDTQYF
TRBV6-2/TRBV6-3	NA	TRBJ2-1	CAGSYFEMVAGPANEQFF
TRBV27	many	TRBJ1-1	CASSLSWASEAFF
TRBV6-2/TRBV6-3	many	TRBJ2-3	CASERQGSTDTQYF
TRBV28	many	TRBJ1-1	CASSSLIGGNTEAFF
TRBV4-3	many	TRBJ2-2	CASSINRGRGISGELFF
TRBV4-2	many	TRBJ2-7	CASSQVVGNEQYF
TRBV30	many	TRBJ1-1	CAWSWTGLNTEAFF
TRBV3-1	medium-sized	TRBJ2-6	CASSQELNRGSGANVLTF
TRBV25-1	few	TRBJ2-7	CARRGGFSGGALEQYF
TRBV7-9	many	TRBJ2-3	CASSKLRGSTDTQYF
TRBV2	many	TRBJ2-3	CASRGQGWSTDTQYF
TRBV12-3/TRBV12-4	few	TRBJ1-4	CASSQTATNEKLFF
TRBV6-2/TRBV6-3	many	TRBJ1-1	CASSPGVGGGTEAFF
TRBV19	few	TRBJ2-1	CASSIGDRGRVGQFF
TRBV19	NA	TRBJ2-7	CASSIGTNYEQYF
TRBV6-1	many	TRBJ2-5	CASSDLGGGHQETQYF
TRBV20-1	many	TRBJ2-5	CSAPPFREGEETQYF
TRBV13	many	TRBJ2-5	CASSLGPRRETQYF
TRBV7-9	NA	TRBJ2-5	CASSPILGLRTQYF
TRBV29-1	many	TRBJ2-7	CSVVEGAYEQYF
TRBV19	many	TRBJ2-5	CASKNETGSGETQYF
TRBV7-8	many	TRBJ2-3	CASSARTSGETTQYF
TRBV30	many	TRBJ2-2	CAWSSGNTGELFF